The clone carrying this T cell receptor (beta chain) was detected a few times. All recovered Cohort 3 donors got two negative PCRs, got clearance, or saw symptom resolution. This specimen belongs to a study of blood T cell repertoires in COVID-19. Study summary: Whether acute or convalescent, the COVID-19 samples came from the United States, Italy and Spain.

Repertoires were generated with immunoSEQ multiplex PCR, while TCRdb's copy carries only in-frame clones and drops some. The sample carries 250,000 to 300,000 clones, roughly nine tenths recorded once. The germline V gene has CDR1 LGHDT and CDR2 YNNKEL (reference sequence). The CDR3 totals 18 residues. Trimming at V came to 0 bases and at J to 4 bases, leaving 14 bases not matched to a gene. The sample was PBMCs or T cells enriched from blood (not recorded which). The gene calls are TRBV3-1 (or the pseudogene TRBV3-2) and TRBJ1-2; 7 bases line up with TRBD1. This TCR was recovered from a woman aged 40 to 49 who had recovered from COVID-19. The CDR3 loop is CASSQDRGSQGGGYGYTF. CDR3 nucleotides: TGTGCCAGCAGCCAAGATCGAGGGAGCCAGGGGGGAGGCTATGGCTACACCTTC.